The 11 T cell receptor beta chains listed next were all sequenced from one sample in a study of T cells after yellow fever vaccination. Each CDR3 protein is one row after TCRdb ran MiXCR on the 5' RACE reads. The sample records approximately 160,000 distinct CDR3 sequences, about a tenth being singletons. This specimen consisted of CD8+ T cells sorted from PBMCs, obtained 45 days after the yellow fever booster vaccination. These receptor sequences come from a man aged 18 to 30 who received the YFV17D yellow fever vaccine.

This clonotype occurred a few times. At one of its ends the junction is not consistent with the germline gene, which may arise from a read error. CDR3 in DNA: TGTGCCTGCAGACCCGGGACAGTCGGTTATGAGCAGTTCTTC. Protein: CACRPGTVGYEQFF. The chain carries TRBV7-9 and TRBJ2-1; 7 bases map to TRBD1. The CDR3 spans 14 residues. Per the germline V gene, CDR1 is SEHNR and CDR2 is FQNEAQ (reference sequence).

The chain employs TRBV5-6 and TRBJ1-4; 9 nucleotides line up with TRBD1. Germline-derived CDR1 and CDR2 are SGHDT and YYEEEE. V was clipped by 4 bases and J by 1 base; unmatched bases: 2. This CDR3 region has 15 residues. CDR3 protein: CASSQGQGTNEKLFF. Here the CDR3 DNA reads TGTGCCAGCAGCCAGGGACAGGGAACTAATGAAAAACTGTTTTTT.

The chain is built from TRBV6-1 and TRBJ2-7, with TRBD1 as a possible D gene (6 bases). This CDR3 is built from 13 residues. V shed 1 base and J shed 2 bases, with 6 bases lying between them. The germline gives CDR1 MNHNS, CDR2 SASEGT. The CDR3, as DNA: TGTGCCAGCAGTGAAGACAGGGCCTACGAGCAGTACGTC. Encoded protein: CASSEDRAYEQYV.

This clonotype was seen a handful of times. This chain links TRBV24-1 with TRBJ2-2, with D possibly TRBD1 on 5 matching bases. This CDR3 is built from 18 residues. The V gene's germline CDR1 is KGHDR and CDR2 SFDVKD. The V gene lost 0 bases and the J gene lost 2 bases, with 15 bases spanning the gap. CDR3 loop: CATSDLRSGPENTGELFF. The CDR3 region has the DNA TGTGCCACCAGTGATTTGCGGTCAGGGCCAGAAAACACCGGGGAGCTGTTTTTT.

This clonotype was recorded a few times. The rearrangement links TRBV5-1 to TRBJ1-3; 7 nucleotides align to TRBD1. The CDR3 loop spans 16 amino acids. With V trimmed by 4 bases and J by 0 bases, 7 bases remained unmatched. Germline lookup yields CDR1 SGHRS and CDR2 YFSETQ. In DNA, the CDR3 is TGCGCCAGCAGCGGCAAAGACAGGGACTCTGGAAACACCATATATTTT. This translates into CASSGKDRDSGNTIYF. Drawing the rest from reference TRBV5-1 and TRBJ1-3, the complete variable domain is KAGVTQTPRYLIKTRGQQVTLSCSPISGHRSVSWYQQTPGQGLQFLFEYFSETQRNKGNFPGRFSGRQFSNSRSEMNVSTLELGDSALYLCASSGKDRDSGNTIYFGEGSWLTVV.

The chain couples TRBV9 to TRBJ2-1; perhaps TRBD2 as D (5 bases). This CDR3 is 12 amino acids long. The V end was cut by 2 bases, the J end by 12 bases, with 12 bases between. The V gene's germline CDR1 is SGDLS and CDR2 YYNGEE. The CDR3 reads CASSVGELGQFF. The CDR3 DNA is TGTGCCAGCAGCGTTGGGGAGTTGGGGCAGTTCTTC.

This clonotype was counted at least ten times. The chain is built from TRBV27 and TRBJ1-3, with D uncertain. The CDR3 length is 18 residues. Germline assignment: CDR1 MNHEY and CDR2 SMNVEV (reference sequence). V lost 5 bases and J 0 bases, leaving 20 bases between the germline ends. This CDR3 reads CASSPEPLAESSGNTIYF. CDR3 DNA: TGTGCCAGCAGTCCTGAACCCTTGGCGGAGAGCTCTGGAAACACCATATATTTT.

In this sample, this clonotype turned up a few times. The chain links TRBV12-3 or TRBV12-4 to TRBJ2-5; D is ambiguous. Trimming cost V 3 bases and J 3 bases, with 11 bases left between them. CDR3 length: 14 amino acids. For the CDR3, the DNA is TGTGCCAGCAGTTTTCGTGCCAAAGAAGAGACCCAGTACTTC. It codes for CASSFRAKEETQYF.

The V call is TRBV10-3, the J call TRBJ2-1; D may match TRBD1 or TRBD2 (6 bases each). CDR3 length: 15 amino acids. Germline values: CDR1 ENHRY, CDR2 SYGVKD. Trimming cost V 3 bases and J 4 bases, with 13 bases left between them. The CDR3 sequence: CAISDEGGPYNEQFF. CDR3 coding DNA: TGTGCCATCAGTGACGAGGGGGGCCCATACAATGAGCAGTTCTTC.

CDR3 amino acids: CSARRHLNEQFF. The CDR3 DNA reads as TGCAGTGCTAGAAGACACCTCAATGAGCAGTTCTTC. This sequence joins TRBV20-1 and TRBJ2-1; D remains ambiguous. The CDR3 loop spans 12 amino acids. Germline assignment: CDR1 DFQATT and CDR2 SNEGSKA (reference sequence). V was shortened by 2 bases and J by 6 bases, with 8 bases between the two germline ends.

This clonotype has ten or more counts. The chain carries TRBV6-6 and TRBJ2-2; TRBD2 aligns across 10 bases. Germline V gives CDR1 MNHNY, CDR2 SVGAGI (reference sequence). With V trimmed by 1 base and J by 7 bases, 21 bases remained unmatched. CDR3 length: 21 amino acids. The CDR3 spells CASSYLFGQMSGGASNGELFF. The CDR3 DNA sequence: TGTGCCAGCAGTTACTTGTTCGGACAGATGAGCGGGGGGGCCTCGAACGGGGAGCTGTTTTTT.